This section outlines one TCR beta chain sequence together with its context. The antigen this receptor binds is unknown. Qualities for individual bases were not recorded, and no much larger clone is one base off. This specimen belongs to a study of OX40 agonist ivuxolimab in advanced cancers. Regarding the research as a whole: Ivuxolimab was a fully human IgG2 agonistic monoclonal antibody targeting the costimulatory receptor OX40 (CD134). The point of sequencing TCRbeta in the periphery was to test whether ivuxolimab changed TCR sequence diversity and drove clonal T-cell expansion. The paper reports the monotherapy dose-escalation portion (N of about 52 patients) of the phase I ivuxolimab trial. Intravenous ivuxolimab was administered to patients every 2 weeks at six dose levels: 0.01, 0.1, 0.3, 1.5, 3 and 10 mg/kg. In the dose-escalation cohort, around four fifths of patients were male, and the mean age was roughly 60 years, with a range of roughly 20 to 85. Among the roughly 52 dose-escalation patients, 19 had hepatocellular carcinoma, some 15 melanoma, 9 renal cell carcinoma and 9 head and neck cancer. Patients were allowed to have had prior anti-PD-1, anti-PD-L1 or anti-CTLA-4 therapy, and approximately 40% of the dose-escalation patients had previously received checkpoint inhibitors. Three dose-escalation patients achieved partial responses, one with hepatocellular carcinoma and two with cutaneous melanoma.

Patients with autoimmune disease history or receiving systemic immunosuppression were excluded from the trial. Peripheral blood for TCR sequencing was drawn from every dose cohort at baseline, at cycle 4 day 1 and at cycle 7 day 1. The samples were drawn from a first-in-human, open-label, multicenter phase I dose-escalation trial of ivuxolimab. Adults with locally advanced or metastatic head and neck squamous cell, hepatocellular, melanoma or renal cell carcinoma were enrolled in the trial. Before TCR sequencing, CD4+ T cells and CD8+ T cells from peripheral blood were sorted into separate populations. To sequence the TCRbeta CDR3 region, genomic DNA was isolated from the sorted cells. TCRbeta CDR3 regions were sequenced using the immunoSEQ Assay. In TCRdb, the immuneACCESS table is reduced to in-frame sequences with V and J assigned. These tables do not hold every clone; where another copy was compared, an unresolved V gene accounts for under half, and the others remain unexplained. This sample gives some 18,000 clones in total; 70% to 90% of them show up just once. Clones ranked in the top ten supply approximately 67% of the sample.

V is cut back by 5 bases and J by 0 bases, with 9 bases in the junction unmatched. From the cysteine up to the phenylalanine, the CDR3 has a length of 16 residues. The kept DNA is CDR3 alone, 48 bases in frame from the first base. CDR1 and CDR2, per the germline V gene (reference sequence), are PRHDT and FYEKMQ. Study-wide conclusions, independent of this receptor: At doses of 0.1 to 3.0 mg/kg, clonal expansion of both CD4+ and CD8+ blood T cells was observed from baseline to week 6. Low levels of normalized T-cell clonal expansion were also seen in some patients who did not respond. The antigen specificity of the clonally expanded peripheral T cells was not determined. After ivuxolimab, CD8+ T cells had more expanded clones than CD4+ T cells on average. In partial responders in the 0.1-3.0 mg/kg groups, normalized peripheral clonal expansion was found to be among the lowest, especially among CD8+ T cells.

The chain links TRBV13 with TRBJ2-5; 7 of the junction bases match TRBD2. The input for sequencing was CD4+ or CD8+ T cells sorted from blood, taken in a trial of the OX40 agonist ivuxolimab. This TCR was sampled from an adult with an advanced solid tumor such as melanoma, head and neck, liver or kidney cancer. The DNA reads TGTGCCAGCAGCCCAAGCGGGGCAATGTACCAAGAGACCCAGTACTTC. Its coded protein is CASSPSGAMYQETQYF.